A selection of T cell receptor beta chains follows, all from one sample in a study of control samples from healthy donors and cancer patients. Data came from immunoSEQ multiplex PCR; TCRdb stores just in-frame clones and leaves some out. The sample contains about 190,000 clones, around 93% of which appear only once. The sequenced material came from blood. The receptor set was obtained from a man under 40 in good health. CDR3s include the opening cysteine and the closing phenylalanine or tryptophan. Each record gives: CDR3 DNA, CDR3 protein, clone size, V gene, D gene, J gene. The D gene is left open where the match is weak. Where a row states a size, it is once, few, many or the class of an expanded clone; other rows omit it.

DNA: TGTGCCAGCAGCTTCACAGATACGCAGTATTTT; CDR3: CASSFTDTQYF; size: .; V: TRBV12-1; D: .; J: TRBJ2-3
DNA: TGTGCCAGTAGCGCGGAGAAGAATGAAAAACTGTTTTTT; CDR3: CASSAEKNEKLFF; size: .; V: TRBV19; D: .; J: TRBJ1-4
DNA: TGTGCCAGCAGCTCCTCCGATGGGTCTAGCGGGTTCCACGAGCAGTACTTC; CDR3: CASSSSDGSSGFHEQYF; size: .; V: TRBV9; D: TRBD2; J: TRBJ2-7
DNA: TGTGCCAGCAGCTTAGGTCGGTCTGGGGCCAACGTCCTGACTTTC; CDR3: CASSLGRSGANVLTF; size: .; V: TRBV7-6; D: .; J: TRBJ2-6
DNA: TGTGCCAGCAGCATCACCGGGACAGCTTACAATGAGCAGTTCTTC; CDR3: CASSITGTAYNEQFF; size: .; V: TRBV7-9; D: TRBD1; J: TRBJ2-1
DNA: TGTGCCAGCAGCCAAGAAGAAAATTCACCCCTCCACTTT; CDR3: CASSQEENSPLHF; size: .; V: TRBV3-1/TRBV3-2; D: .; J: TRBJ1-6
DNA: TGTGCCAGCAGCTTAGCAGAGACAACTAGCACAGATACGCAGTATTTT; CDR3: CASSLAETTSTDTQYF; size: .; V: TRBV7-9; D: .; J: TRBJ2-3
DNA: TGTGCCAGCAGCCCGACTAGCGGGGGCAATGAGCAGTTCTTC; CDR3: CASSPTSGGNEQFF; size: .; V: TRBV3-1/TRBV3-2; D: TRBD2; J: TRBJ2-1
DNA: TGTGCCAGCAGTTGGGACAGGGGGGATACGCAGTATTTT; CDR3: CASSWDRGDTQYF; size: .; V: TRBV12-3/TRBV12-4; D: TRBD1; J: TRBJ2-3
DNA: TGTGCCAGCAGCCGGACAGGGGGCGAGGATCAGCCCCAGCATTTT; CDR3: CASSRTGGEDQPQHF; size: .; V: TRBV5-5; D: TRBD1; J: TRBJ1-5
DNA: TGTGCCAGCAGCACCAGGGACAGGGGGCGTGAAGATACGCAGTATTTT; CDR3: CASSTRDRGREDTQYF; size: .; V: TRBV7-9; D: TRBD1; J: TRBJ2-3
DNA: TGTGCCAGCTCAACTAGCGGGCCTCCCTACGAGCAGTACTTC; CDR3: CASSTSGPPYEQYF; size: .; V: TRBV19; D: TRBD2; J: TRBJ2-7
DNA: TGTGCCAGCAGCCGCTCGCCGGGATCCACAGATACGCAGTATTTT; CDR3: CASSRSPGSTDTQYF; size: few; V: TRBV4-2; D: .; J: TRBJ2-3
DNA: TGTGCCAGCAGCCTAAGCCCCACTGAAGCTTTCTTT; CDR3: CASSLSPTEAFF; size: .; V: TRBV6-5; D: .; J: TRBJ1-1
DNA: TGTGCCAGCACCACCTCCGGGACCCATGGAGAAAAACTGTTTTTT; CDR3: CASTTSGTHGEKLFF; size: .; V: TRBV9; D: .; J: TRBJ1-4
DNA: TGTGCCAGCAGCTTAGGGGGGGGCCTAAATGAGCAGTTCTTC; CDR3: CASSLGGGLNEQFF; size: .; V: TRBV7-2; D: .; J: TRBJ2-1
DNA: TGTGCCAGCAGTACCCCCCGGGTCCCGCAGGTTTACAATGAGCAGTTCTTC; CDR3: CASSTPRVPQVYNEQFF; size: .; V: TRBV11-2; D: .; J: TRBJ2-1
DNA: TGTGCCTGGAGTGTACAGGGTCGGGTCAATCAGCCCCAGCATTTT; CDR3: CAWSVQGRVNQPQHF; size: .; V: TRBV30; D: .; J: TRBJ1-5
DNA: TGCGCCAGCAGCCCTTCCGCTACTAACTATGGCTACACCTTC; CDR3: CASSPSATNYGYTF; size: .; V: TRBV5-1; D: .; J: TRBJ1-2
DNA: TGTGCCACCGGACCGGGACAGGGTGAGTTCGGACAGTATTTT; CDR3: CATGPGQGEFGQYF; size: .; V: TRBV24-1; D: TRBD1; J: TRBJ2-3
DNA: TGCGCCAGCAGCTTTGAGGGGGCTGGGGAGCAGTACTTC; CDR3: CASSFEGAGEQYF; size: .; V: TRBV5-1; D: TRBD1; J: TRBJ2-7
DNA: TGCGCCAGCAGAGTGCAGACCCTAGACACAGATACGCAGTATTTT; CDR3: CASRVQTLDTDTQYF; size: .; V: TRBV5-1; D: .; J: TRBJ2-3
DNA: TGTGCCAGCAGCTGGACAGGGACTCGGAACACTGAAGCTTTCTTT; CDR3: CASSWTGTRNTEAFF; size: .; V: TRBV6-5; D: TRBD1; J: TRBJ1-1
DNA: TGTGCCAGCAGCGGGGGATGGACAGGGCGAGGGAATGAGCAGTTCTTC; CDR3: CASSGGWTGRGNEQFF; size: .; V: TRBV7-9; D: TRBD1; J: TRBJ2-1